Listed below are T cell receptor beta chains from one sample, sequenced in a study of blood T cells in healthy people across ages. TCRdb re-called the 5' RACE reads through MiXCR, storing one row per CDR3 protein. The table has about 840,000 distinct CDR3 sequences, under 35% seen once; the top ten hold roughly 10%. These data were also filed under a second study, of T cells of mothers and their children.

Sequences were obtained from blood. These TCRs come from a woman aged 40 to 55 in good health. Each CDR3 is given without its conserved first and last residue.

cdr3_aa	v_call	j_call
ASSFSADEQF	TRBV7-3	TRBJ2-1
ASRGLAGSSSYNEQF	TRBV12-3/TRBV12-4	TRBJ2-1
ASSQVGGEQF	TRBV4-1	TRBJ2-1
ASSGRNYDNEQF	TRBV2	TRBJ2-1
ASSQPGGDYGYT	TRBV4-3	TRBJ1-2
ASSHVLGTVEAF	TRBV14	TRBJ1-1
ASSEQGAGELF	TRBV2	TRBJ2-2
TTSDSRDRRNTGELF	TRBV24-1	TRBJ2-2
ASRYPLTGTDSYEQY	TRBV10-3	.
ASSQDDRSRSKF	TRBV4-1	TRBJ2-1
ASSLIYTSTDTQY	TRBV27	TRBJ2-3
ASTEAGEGTQY	TRBV12-3/TRBV12-4	TRBJ2-5
SAGQTNRPQH	TRBV20-1	TRBJ1-5
ASSTLGATSSYEQY	TRBV5-1	TRBJ2-7
ASRRGAGELF	TRBV3-1	TRBJ2-2
ASSLSGRSNQPQH	TRBV7-9	TRBJ1-5
SARVLVGPVGNEQF	TRBV20-1	TRBJ2-1
SARVSAGGYEQY	TRBV20-1	TRBJ2-7
ATSRDLSPNYGYT	TRBV15	TRBJ1-2
ATSTRVGTEAYEQY	TRBV15	TRBJ2-7
SVLTPATYKQY	TRBV29-1	TRBJ2-4
ASSVIVMNTEAF	TRBV5-6	TRBJ1-1
ASRGDRVGQPQH	TRBV28	TRBJ1-5
ATSNPGAGAF	TRBV24-1	TRBJ1-1
ASSPGRSPPNTEAF	TRBV18	TRBJ1-1
ASSFWGNYEQY	TRBV12-3/TRBV12-4	.
SGQEPMNTEAF	TRBV29-1	TRBJ1-1
ASSRDRSRQTQF	TRBV6-2/TRBV6-3	TRBJ2-1
ASSQDGAGRNTEAF	TRBV4-1	TRBJ1-1
ASTSMGTGENTEAF	TRBV6-5	TRBJ1-1
ASGNTGLRGYGYT	TRBV12-3/TRBV12-4	TRBJ1-2